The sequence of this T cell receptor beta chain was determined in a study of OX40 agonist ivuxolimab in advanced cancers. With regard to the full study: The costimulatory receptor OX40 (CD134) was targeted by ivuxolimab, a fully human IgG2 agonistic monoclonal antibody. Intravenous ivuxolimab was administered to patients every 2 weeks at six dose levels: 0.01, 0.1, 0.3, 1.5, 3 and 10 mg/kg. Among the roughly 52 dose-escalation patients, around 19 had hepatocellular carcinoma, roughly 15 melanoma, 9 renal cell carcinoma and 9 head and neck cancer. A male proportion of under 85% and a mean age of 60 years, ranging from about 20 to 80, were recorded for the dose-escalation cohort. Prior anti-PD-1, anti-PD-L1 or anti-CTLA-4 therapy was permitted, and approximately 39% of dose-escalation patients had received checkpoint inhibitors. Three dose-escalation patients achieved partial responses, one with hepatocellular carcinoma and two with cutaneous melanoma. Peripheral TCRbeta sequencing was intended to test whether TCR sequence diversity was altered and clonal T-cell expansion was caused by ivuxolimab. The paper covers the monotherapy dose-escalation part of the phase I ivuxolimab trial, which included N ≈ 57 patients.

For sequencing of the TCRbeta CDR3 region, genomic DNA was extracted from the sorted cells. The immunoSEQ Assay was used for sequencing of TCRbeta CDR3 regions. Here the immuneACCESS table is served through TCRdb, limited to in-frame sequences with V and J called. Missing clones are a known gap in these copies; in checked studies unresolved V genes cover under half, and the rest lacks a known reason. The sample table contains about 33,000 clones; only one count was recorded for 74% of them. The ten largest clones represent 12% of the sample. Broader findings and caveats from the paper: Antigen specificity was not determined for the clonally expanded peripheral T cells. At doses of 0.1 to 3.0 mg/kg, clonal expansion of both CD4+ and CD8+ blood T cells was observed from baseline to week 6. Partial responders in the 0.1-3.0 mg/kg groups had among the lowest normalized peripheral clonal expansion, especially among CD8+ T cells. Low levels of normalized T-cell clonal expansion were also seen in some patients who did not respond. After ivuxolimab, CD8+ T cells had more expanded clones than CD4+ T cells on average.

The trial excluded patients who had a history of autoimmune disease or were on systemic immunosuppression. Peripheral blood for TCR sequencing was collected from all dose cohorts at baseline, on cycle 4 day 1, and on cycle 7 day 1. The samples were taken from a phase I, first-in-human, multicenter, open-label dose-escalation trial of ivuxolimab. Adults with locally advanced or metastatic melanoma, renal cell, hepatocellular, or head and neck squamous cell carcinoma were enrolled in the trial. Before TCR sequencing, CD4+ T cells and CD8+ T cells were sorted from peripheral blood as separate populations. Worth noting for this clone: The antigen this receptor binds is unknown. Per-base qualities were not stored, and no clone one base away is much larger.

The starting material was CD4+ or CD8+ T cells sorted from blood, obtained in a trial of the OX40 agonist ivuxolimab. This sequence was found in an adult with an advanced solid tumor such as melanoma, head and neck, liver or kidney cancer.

The CDR3 amino acid sequence is: CASSPLSGGFDTQYF. The DNA sequence follows: TGCGCCAGCAGCCCACTCAGCGGGGGGTTCGATACGCAGTATTTT. The chain was built from TRBV4-1 and TRBJ2-3; the junction holds 9 bases that match TRBD2. The germline V end is reduced by 4 bases and the J end by 6 bases; junction bases left unmatched: 8. Counted from cysteine to phenylalanine, this CDR3 has 15 amino acids. Only CDR3 DNA remains: 45 bases, in frame from the first base. Via the germline V gene, CDR1 is MGHRA and CDR2 YSYEKL.